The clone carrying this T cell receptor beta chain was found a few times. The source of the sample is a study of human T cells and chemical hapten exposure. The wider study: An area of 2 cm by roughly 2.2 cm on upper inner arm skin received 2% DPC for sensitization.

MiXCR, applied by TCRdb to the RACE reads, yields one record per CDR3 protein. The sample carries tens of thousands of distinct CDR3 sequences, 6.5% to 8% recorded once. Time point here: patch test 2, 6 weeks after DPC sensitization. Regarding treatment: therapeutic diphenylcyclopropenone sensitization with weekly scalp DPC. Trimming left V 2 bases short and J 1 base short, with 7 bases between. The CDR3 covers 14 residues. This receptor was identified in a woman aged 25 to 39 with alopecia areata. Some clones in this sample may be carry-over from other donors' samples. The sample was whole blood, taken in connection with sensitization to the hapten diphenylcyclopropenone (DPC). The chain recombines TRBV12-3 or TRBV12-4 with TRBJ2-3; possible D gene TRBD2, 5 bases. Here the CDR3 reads CASSLLRGTDTQYF. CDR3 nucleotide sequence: TGTGCCAGCAGTTTATTGAGGGGCACAGATACGCAGTATTTT.